These 14 T cell receptor beta chains were sequenced from one sample in a study of T cell repertoires in cytomegalovirus infection. Their target antigens are unknown. TCRdb fed the reads into MiXCR, producing one record per CDR3 protein. The sample includes hundreds of thousands of distinct CDR3 sequences, around 30% of them seen just once. Specimen: cultured PBMCs, collected from culture after CMV antigen stimulation. All receptors derive from a human donor in good health (CMV status not recorded). Some clones in this sample may be carry-over from other donors' samples.

The gene calls are TRBV28 and TRBJ1-4; D gene ambiguous. Germline V CDR1 and CDR2: MDHEN, SYDVKM. The V gene lost 5 bases and the J gene lost 6 bases, with 13 bases spanning the gap. The CDR3 has 14 residues. The CDR3 DNA sequence: TGTGCCAGCAGTCCGTCCGGGAAATATGAAAAACTGTTTTTT. As protein: CASSPSGKYEKLFF.

V gene TRBV7-6 combines with J gene TRBJ2-3; TRBD1 agrees at 7 bases. This CDR3 has 16 residues. The germline CDR1 and CDR2 sequences are SGHVS and FNYEAQ. V shed 2 bases, J shed 5 bases, and the junction held 10 bases outside the gene matches. CDR3 protein: CASSLTGAQVGDTQYF. The CDR3 DNA reads as TGTGCCAGCAGCTTAACAGGGGCCCAGGTTGGAGATACGCAGTATTTT.

The sample holds one count of this clonotype. V is TRBV27 and J is TRBJ1-2; maybe TRBD1 (6 bases). V was clipped by 6 bases and J by 2 bases, with 13 bases between them. This CDR3 is built from 14 residues. CDR1 and CDR2 from the germline V gene are MNHEY and SMNVEV (reference sequence). The CDR3 DNA sequence: TGTGCCAGCAGGAGGGGGGGGCAGAACTATGGCTACACCTTC. Protein: CASRRGGQNYGYTF.

This chain connects TRBV7-4 to TRBJ2-1; D is unclear. Trimming pared 5 bases from V and 8 bases from J, leaving 10 bases between. Germline V gene lookup returns CDR1 SGHVT and CDR2 SQSDAQ. This CDR3 spans 12 amino acids. The CDR3 is CASSRSVDEQFF. The CDR3 bases are TGTGCCAGCAGCCGATCGGTAGATGAGCAGTTCTTC.

This clonotype has just a few counts. This rearrangement joins TRBV12-3 or TRBV12-4 to TRBJ1-1; a weak D match, TRBD1 (5 bases). Trimming removed 5 bases from V and 5 bases from J, with 15 bases in between. CDR3 length: 14 residues. The CDR3 reads CASSQVPGLTEAFF. CDR3 nucleotides: TGTGCCAGCAGTCAGGTTCCGGGGCTAACTGAAGCTTTCTTT.

The sample holds many counts of this clonotype. V usage is TRBV7-2 and J usage is TRBJ1-6; the D is unclear. Looked up from germline, CDR1 is SGHTA and CDR2 is FQGNSA. V lost 3 bases and J lost 0, with 9 bases in between. The CDR3 runs to 16 residues. CDR3 nucleotide sequence: TGTGCCAGCAGCTTCGAGGCAGGCTCCTATAATTCACCCCTCCACTTT. Its protein product is CASSFEAGSYNSPLHF.

This clonotype was seen a few times. The rearrangement uses TRBV24-1 and TRBJ2-1; D unresolved. The CDR3 loop spans 13 amino acids. Trimming removed 5 bases from V and 3 bases from J, with 7 bases in between. Germline CDR1 reads KGHDR; CDR2 reads SFDVKD. Here the CDR3 DNA reads TGTGCCACCAGTGCCGGCAGCTACAATGAGCAGTTCTTC. Encoded protein: CATSAGSYNEQFF.

This clonotype was observed a few times. One junction end disagrees with the germline gene, perhaps due to a read error. The chain recombines TRBV29-1 with TRBJ2-1; 12 bases align to TRBD1. The germline gives CDR1 SQVTM, CDR2 ANQGSEA. The CDR3 covers 11 residues. CDR3 residues: CSVPAGDRGLF. The CDR3 DNA sequence: TGCAGCGTCCCCGCCGGGGACAGGGGGCTCTTC.

This rearrangement joins TRBV19 to TRBJ2-3; perhaps TRBD2 as D (6 bases). CDR3 size: 15 residues. Between the trimmed V and J ends, which lost 8 bases and 1 base, there was a span of 16 bases. The germline V gene encodes CDR1 LNHDA and CDR2 SQIVND (reference sequence). The CDR3 DNA follows: TGTGCCAGTCGATTGGGTGGGAGGCGCACAGATACGCAGTATTTT. Translation: CASRLGGRRTDTQYF.

This clonotype was seen ten or more times. The J gene is TRBJ2-5, the V gene TRBV4-1; either TRBD1 or TRBD2 may fit D (5 bases each). The CDR3 spans 16 residues. The germline V and J ends were trimmed by 1 base and 2 bases, with 14 bases remaining between them. Germline V gene sequence: CDR1 MGHRA, CDR2 YSYEKL. DNA of the CDR3: TGCGCCAGCAGCCAAGGGGGGTTGGGTACGCAAGAGACCCAGTACTTC. Encoded protein: CASSQGGLGTQETQYF.

This clonotype was seen a handful of times. V gene TRBV2 combines with J gene TRBJ2-7, with 8 bases matching TRBD2. The CDR3 covers 13 residues. The germline V gene encodes CDR1 SNHLY and CDR2 FYNNEI. J lost 5 bases, V lost 7 bases, and 7 bases had no gene match. The CDR3 here is CASIAGKSDEQYF. CDR3 sequence (DNA): TGTGCCAGCATAGCGGGAAAATCGGACGAGCAGTACTTC.

The rearrangement links TRBV29-1 to TRBJ2-3; D remains unclear. Trimming pared 1 base from V and 5 bases from J, leaving 7 bases between. The CDR3 is made up of 12 amino acids. The germline V gene encodes CDR1 SQVTM and CDR2 ANQGSEA. CDR3 nucleotides: TGCAGCGTTGAAGGGAATAGAGATACGCAGTATTTT. This codes for CSVEGNRDTQYF.

This clonotype was picked up a small number of times. The chain combines TRBV6-2 or TRBV6-3 with TRBJ2-7; D gene unclear. There are 11 residues in the CDR3. The V gene's germline CDR1 is MNHEY and CDR2 SVGEGT. V was pared by 4 bases and J by 5 bases, with 6 bases between. The CDR3 is CASSLAHEQYF. The DNA of the CDR3 is TGTGCCAGCAGTTTGGCGCACGAGCAGTACTTC.

This clonotype showed up just once. The chain is built from TRBV11-2 and TRBJ2-7, with D tentatively TRBD2 (5 bases). Germline lookup yields CDR1 SGHAT and CDR2 FQNNGV. V was clipped by 0 bases and J by 0 bases, with 6 bases between them. The CDR3 covers 14 residues. The CDR3 sequence: CASSLERASYEQYF. The CDR3 bases are TGTGCCAGCAGCTTAGAGCGGGCCTCCTACGAGCAGTACTTC.